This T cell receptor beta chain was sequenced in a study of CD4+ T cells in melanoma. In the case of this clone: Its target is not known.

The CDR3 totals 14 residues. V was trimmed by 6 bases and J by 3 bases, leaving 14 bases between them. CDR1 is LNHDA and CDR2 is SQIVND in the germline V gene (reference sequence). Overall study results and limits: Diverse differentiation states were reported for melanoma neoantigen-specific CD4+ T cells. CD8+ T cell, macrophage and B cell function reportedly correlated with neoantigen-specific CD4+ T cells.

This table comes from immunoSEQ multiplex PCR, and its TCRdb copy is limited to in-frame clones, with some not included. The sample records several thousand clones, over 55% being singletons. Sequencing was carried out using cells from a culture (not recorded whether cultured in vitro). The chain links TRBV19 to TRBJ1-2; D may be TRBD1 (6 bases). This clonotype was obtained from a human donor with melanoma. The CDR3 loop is CASRGQGRYYGYTF. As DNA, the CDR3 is TGTGCCAGTAGGGGTCAGGGGCGCTACTATGGCTACACCTTC.